One sample yielded the 29 T cell receptor beta chains listed below, sequenced in a study of blood T cell repertoires in COVID-19. Assay used: immunoSEQ multiplex PCR; TCRdb lists only in-frame clones, some missing. The repertoire has roughly 160,000 clones, around 83% of them found once; the top ten carry roughly a fifth. Input material: peripheral blood. These receptor sequences come from a woman aged 70-85 years who had recovered from COVID-19.

The V and J genes are TRBV30 and TRBJ1-2; no firm D call. Germline V gene lookup returns CDR1 GTSNPN and CDR2 SVGIG (reference sequence). The CDR3 consists of 13 residues. With 5 bases removed from V and 4 bases from J, the gap between germline ends came to 14 bases. The CDR3 nucleotides read TGTGCCTGGGCGTACGGCTACAGCTATGGCTACACCTTC. It specifies CAWAYGYSYGYTF.

The chain links TRBV11-1 to TRBJ2-5; TRBD2 agrees at 8 bases. This CDR3 region has 15 residues. After removal of 3 bases from V and 1 base from J, the junction contained 4 bases not matched to a gene. Germline V lookup: CDR1 SGHAT, CDR2 FQDESV (reference sequence). CDR3 amino acids: CASSFGGGTQETQYF. Written as DNA, the CDR3 is TGTGCCAGCAGCTTTGGCGGGGGGACCCAAGAGACCCAGTACTTC.

The chain carries TRBV3-1 (or the pseudogene TRBV3-2) and TRBJ2-7, with a possible D match to TRBD2 (6 bases). The CDR3 sequence is 13 residues long. The germline gives CDR1 LGHDT, CDR2 YNNKEL (reference sequence). The V and J ends lost 4 bases and 2 bases respectively, with 9 bases between them. CDR3 loop: CASSRGDTYEQYF. The DNA of the CDR3 is TGTGCCAGCAGCCGGGGGGATACCTACGAGCAGTACTTC.

This clone was counted only a few times. This chain uses TRBV2 with TRBJ1-4; 8 nucleotides line up with TRBD1. Germline V CDR1 and CDR2: SNHLY, FYNNEI. The J segment lost 6 bases and the V segment lost 7 bases, leaving 13 bases of the junction unmatched. The CDR3 is made up of 16 amino acids. The CDR3 here is CASTPGGAGAHEKLFF. DNA of the CDR3: TGTGCCAGCACCCCAGGGGGCGCGGGAGCTCATGAAAAACTGTTTTTT.

The V call is TRBV6-2 or TRBV6-3, the J call TRBJ2-5, with D maybe TRBD2 (5 bases). The CDR3 contains 12 residues. The germline V and J ends were trimmed by 5 bases and 9 bases, with 13 bases remaining between them. The germline gives CDR1 MNHEY, CDR2 SVGEGT. CDR3 region: CASSLAARAQYF. In nucleotides, the CDR3 is TGTGCCAGCAGTCTAGCCGCACGGGCCCAGTACTTC.

This chain links TRBV7-9 with TRBJ2-7; possible D gene TRBD1, 6 bases. Germline V gene lookup returns CDR1 SEHNR and CDR2 FQNEAQ (reference sequence). Trimming took 6 bases from V and 0 from J, leaving 18 bases between them. The CDR3 totals 16 residues. The CDR3 protein is CASRPPTGRSSYEQYF. The CDR3 DNA reads TGTGCCAGCAGGCCACCTACAGGGCGTTCCTCCTACGAGCAGTACTTC.

This rearrangement joins TRBV6-2 or TRBV6-3 to TRBJ1-5; 12 bases line up with TRBD1. The ends lost 8 bases at V and 0 bases at J; junction bases unmatched: 11. This CDR3 spans 18 amino acids. Germline loops: CDR1 MNHEY, CDR2 SVGEGT. For the CDR3, the DNA is TGTGCCAGCGGCCCGGGACAGGGGGCCCTTTATAGCAATCAGCCCCAGCATTTT. Its protein product is CASGPGQGALYSNQPQHF.

V usage is TRBV10-3 and J usage is TRBJ1-5; no clear D gene. This CDR3 is built from 15 residues. The ends were cut back, 0 bases at V and 4 bases at J, with 10 bases in the middle. Germline V gene sequence: CDR1 ENHRY, CDR2 SYGVKD. The CDR3 sequence: CAISESATENQPQHF. The CDR3 bases are TGTGCCATCAGTGAGTCGGCGACGGAGAATCAGCCCCAGCATTTT.

The genes are TRBV7-6 and TRBJ2-1; D is possibly TRBD2 (6 bases). This CDR3 has 14 amino acids. Germline loops: CDR1 SGHVS, CDR2 FNYEAQ. Trimming stripped 5 bases from V and 6 bases from J, with 14 bases between. CDR3 protein: CASSPGLPRNEQFF. For the CDR3, the DNA is TGTGCCAGCAGCCCTGGACTACCACGCAATGAGCAGTTCTTC.

This chain connects TRBV3-1 (or the pseudogene TRBV3-2) to TRBJ2-7; weak D call: TRBD2 (7 bases). CDR1 and CDR2 from the germline V gene are LGHDT and YNNKEL (reference sequence). The CDR3 spans 12 residues. V was pared by 5 bases and J by 5 bases, with 10 bases between. The CDR3 spells CASSEGGDEQYF. CDR3 nucleotide sequence: TGTGCCAGCAGCGAGGGGGGGGACGAGCAGTACTTC.

The rearrangement links TRBV5-8 to TRBJ2-3; D call uncertain. Per germline, CDR1 SGHTS and CDR2 YDEGEE. The CDR3 extends over 15 amino acids. V shed 4 bases and J shed 4 bases, with 16 bases lying between them. Here the CDR3 DNA reads TGTGCCAGCAGCGCTTACGAGGAGAGTTCAGATACGCAGTATTTT. Its translation is CASSAYEESSDTQYF. Together with reference TRBV5-8 and TRBJ2-3, the CDR3 gives the full variable domain: EAGVTQSPTHLIKTRGQQATLRCSPISGHTSVYWYQQALGLGLQFLLWYDEGEERNRGNFPPRFSGRQFPNYSSELNVNALELEDSALYLCASSAYEESSDTQYFGPGTRLTVL.

This sequence joins TRBV21-1 and TRBJ2-5; the table's D gene call, TRBD2, was not cross checked with the DNA. TRBV21-1 is a pseudogene. CDR3 length equals 15 residues. DNA of the CDR3: TGTGCCAGCAGCAGGGGTAGCGGGAGTACGGAGACCCAGTACTTC. The encoded protein is CASSRGSGSTETQYF.

This clone appeared a few times. The rearrangement uses TRBV28 and TRBJ1-4; 7 bases align to TRBD1. Per germline, CDR1 MDHEN and CDR2 SYDVKM. J was trimmed by 4 bases and V by 5 bases; bases with no gene match: 4. The CDR3 contains 14 residues. The CDR3 nucleotides are TGTGCCAGCAGTGGAGGGGGCCTTAATGAAAAACTGTTTTTT. Its protein is CASSGGGLNEKLFF.

CDR3 DNA: TGTGCCAGCCGCAGGGATCAGCCCCAGCATTTT. It codes for CASRRDQPQHF. The V call is TRBV28, the J call TRBJ1-5; weak D call: TRBD1 (5 bases). The CDR3 is made up of 11 amino acids. The V and J ends lost 8 bases and 5 bases respectively, with 7 bases between them. Germline V lookup: CDR1 MDHEN, CDR2 SYDVKM.

CDR3 nucleotide sequence: TGTGCCATCAGGTTAGAGGCTAGCACAGATACGCAGTATTTT. Amino acids: CAIRLEASTDTQYF. V usage is TRBV10-3 and J usage is TRBJ2-3; D is unresolved. This CDR3 comprises 14 residues. Looked up from germline, CDR1 is ENHRY and CDR2 is SYGVKD. The V gene lost 6 bases and the J gene lost 0 bases, with 10 bases spanning the gap.

V usage is TRBV3-1 (or the pseudogene TRBV3-2) and J usage is TRBJ2-7; a possible D gene is TRBD1 (6 bases). Trimming took off 4 bases at V and 3 bases at J, with 7 bases between the two ends. The CDR3 contains 12 residues. The germline V gene has CDR1 LGHDT and CDR2 YNNKEL (reference sequence). This CDR3 is CASSPGVYEQYF. CDR3 in DNA: TGTGCCAGCAGCCCAGGGGTCTACGAGCAGTACTTC.

V gene TRBV7-9 combines with J gene TRBJ2-1; TRBD2 matches at 9 bases. The CDR3 is 15 amino acids. CDR1 is SEHNR and CDR2 is FQNEAQ in the germline V gene (reference sequence). Germline trimming cut 6 bases from V and 5 bases from J; bases unmatched to any gene: 8. CDR3 in DNA: TGTGCCAGCAGTTCTTTGGGGACTAGCCACAATGAGCAGTTCTTC. The encoded protein is CASSSLGTSHNEQFF.

The chain recombines TRBV7-2 with TRBJ2-5, with D perhaps TRBD1 (6 bases). Germline CDR1 is SGHTA and CDR2 is FQGNSA. The CDR3 has 15 amino acids. Trimming removed 3 bases at V and 9 bases at J, with 20 bases between. The CDR3 coding sequence is TGTGCCAGCAGCTTCGTGGGGGCAGGGGCTGAGGCCCAGTACTTC. Translation gives CASSFVGAGAEAQYF.

The rearrangement uses TRBV7-2 and TRBJ2-1; perhaps TRBD2 as D (7 bases). V lost 0 bases and J lost 0, with 12 bases in between. The CDR3 is 17 amino acids. The V gene's germline CDR1 is SGHTA and CDR2 FQGNSA. Written as DNA, the CDR3 is TGTGCCAGCAGCTTAGCGGGGGGGGCCCACTCCTACAATGAGCAGTTCTTC. Protein sequence: CASSLAGGAHSYNEQFF.

The rearrangement joins TRBV29-1 to TRBJ2-2, with D possibly TRBD2 on 6 matching bases. Between the trimmed V and J ends, which lost 1 base and 7 bases, there was a span of 19 bases. Germline V gene data show CDR1 as SQVTM and CDR2 as ANQGSEA. The CDR3 has 16 residues. The CDR3 protein is CSVEGSSGRGVGELFF. Written as DNA, the CDR3 is TGCAGCGTTGAAGGCTCCTCTGGGCGCGGGGTCGGGGAGCTGTTTTTT.

The V and J genes are TRBV2 and TRBJ2-1; 10 bases map to TRBD2. The CDR3 runs to 14 residues. The V gene's germline CDR1 is SNHLY and CDR2 FYNNEI. V shed 8 bases and J 7 bases; nucleotides not matched to a gene: 8. In DNA form, the CDR3 reads TGTGCCAGCGGGGCGCTAGCGGGGGCTAATGAGCAGTTCTTC. Amino acid sequence: CASGALAGANEQFF.

The count of this clone is one. The chain joins TRBV3-1 (or the pseudogene TRBV3-2) to TRBJ1-2; D ambiguous. Germline CDR1 and CDR2: LGHDT and YNNKEL (reference sequence). CDR3 length equals 13 residues. Trimming removed 0 bases at V and 8 bases at J, with 10 bases between. The CDR3 DNA reads TGTGCCAGCAGCCAAGAGCCCCCCCGGGGCTACACCTTC. Translation gives CASSQEPPRGYTF.

The DNA of the CDR3 is TGTGCCAGCAGCCAAGGGGGGCTAGCGGGAGGAAATGAGCAGTTCTTC. Amino acid sequence: CASSQGGLAGGNEQFF. The chain links TRBV7-2 to TRBJ2-1, with 11 bases aligning to TRBD2. J gave up 7 bases and V 5 bases, and 10 bases lay outside the gene matches. The CDR3 is made up of 16 amino acids. Germline V gene lookup returns CDR1 SGHTA and CDR2 FQGNSA.

This clone came up once. The CDR3 coding sequence is TGTGCCAGCTCACCCGGAGGAGGGCTAAATGAAAAACTGTTTTTT. It specifies CASSPGGGLNEKLFF. This chain connects TRBV18 to TRBJ1-4; D unresolved. CDR3 size: 15 residues. V lost 3 bases, J lost 5 bases, and 13 bases lay in between. In germline, CDR1 is KGHSH, CDR2 LQKENI.

This clone showed up just a few times. V gene TRBV2 combines with J gene TRBJ1-1; the match to TRBD1 covers 9 bases. This CDR3 comprises 13 residues. With V trimmed by 7 bases and J by 4 bases, 4 bases remained unmatched. CDR1 SNHLY and CDR2 FYNNEI come from the germline V gene. This CDR3 reads CASKGTGRTEAFF. CDR3 nucleotides: TGTGCCAGCAAAGGGACAGGGCGCACTGAAGCTTTCTTT.

V is TRBV4-1 and J is TRBJ1-6; no definite D call. CDR1 MGHRA and CDR2 YSYEKL come from the germline V gene. Trimming shortened V by 3 bases and J by 10 bases, and 7 bases separated the two germline ends. CDR3 length: 12 residues. The CDR3 nucleotides read TGCGCCAGCAGCCATCCGGGGTCACCCCTCCACTTT. Translation gives CASSHPGSPLHF.

V and J are TRBV7-3 and TRBJ2-1, with TRBD2 matching over 8 bases. Trimming at V came to 6 bases and at J to 2 bases, leaving 9 bases not matched to a gene. CDR1 is SGHTA and CDR2 is FQGTGA in the germline V gene. The CDR3 runs 16 residues. This CDR3 is CASSRSGGGPYNEQFF. The CDR3 DNA reads TGTGCCAGCAGTAGATCCGGCGGGGGGCCCTACAATGAGCAGTTCTTC.

V is TRBV19 and J is TRBJ2-7; D ambiguous. Trimming cost V 4 bases and J 1 base, with 11 bases left between them. The CDR3 length is 14 residues. The germline V gene has CDR1 LNHDA and CDR2 SQIVND (reference sequence). For the CDR3, the DNA is TGTGCCAGTAGTACCCGGGTCTTTTCCTACGAGCAGTACTTC. Translation gives CASSTRVFSYEQYF. Together with reference TRBV19 and TRBJ2-7, the CDR3 gives the full variable domain: DGGITQSPKYLFRKEGQNVTLSCEQNLNHDAMYWYRQDPGQGLRLIYYSQIVNDFQKGDIAEGYSVSREKKESFPLTVTSAQKNPTAFYLCASSTRVFSYEQYFGPGTRLTVT.

This clone appeared once. The chain recombines TRBV3-1 (or the pseudogene TRBV3-2) with TRBJ1-1; maybe TRBD1 (5 bases). V lost 4 bases and J lost 6, with 15 bases in between. The germline CDR1 and CDR2 sequences are LGHDT and YNNKEL (reference sequence). The CDR3 is 14 amino acids. The CDR3 loop is CASSPGARRAEAFF. The CDR3 region has the DNA TGTGCCAGCAGCCCCGGGGCCCGGAGGGCTGAAGCTTTCTTT.